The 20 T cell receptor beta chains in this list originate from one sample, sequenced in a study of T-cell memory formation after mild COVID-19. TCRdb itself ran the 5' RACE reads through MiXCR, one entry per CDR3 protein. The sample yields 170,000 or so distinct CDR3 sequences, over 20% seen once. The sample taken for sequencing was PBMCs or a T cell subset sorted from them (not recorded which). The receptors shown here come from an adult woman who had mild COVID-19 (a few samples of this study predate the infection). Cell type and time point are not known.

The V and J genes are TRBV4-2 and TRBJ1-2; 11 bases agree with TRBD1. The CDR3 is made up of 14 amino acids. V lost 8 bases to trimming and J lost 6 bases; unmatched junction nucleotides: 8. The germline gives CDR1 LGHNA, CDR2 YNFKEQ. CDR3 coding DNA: TGTGCCAGCCGCGTCCGGGGACAGGGGGATGGCTACACCTTC. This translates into CASRVRGQGDGYTF.

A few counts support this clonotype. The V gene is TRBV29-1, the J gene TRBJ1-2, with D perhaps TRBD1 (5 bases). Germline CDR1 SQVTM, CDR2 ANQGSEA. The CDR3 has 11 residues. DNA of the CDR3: TGCGGCCGCCGGGACCCAGGCGGCTACACCTTC. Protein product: CGRRDPGGYTF.

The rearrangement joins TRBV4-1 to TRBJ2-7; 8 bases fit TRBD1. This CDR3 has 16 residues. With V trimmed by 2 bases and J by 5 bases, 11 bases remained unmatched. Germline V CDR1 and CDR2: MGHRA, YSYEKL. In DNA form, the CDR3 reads TGCGCCAGCAGCCAACATGACTGGGACAGGACAAACGAGCAGTACTTC. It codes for CASSQHDWDRTNEQYF.

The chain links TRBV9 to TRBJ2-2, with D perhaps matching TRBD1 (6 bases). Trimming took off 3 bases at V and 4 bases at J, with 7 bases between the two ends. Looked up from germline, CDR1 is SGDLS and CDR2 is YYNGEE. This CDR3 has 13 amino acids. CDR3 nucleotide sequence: TGTGCCAGCAGCGCAGGGGCCACCGGGGAGCTGTTTTTT. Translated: CASSAGATGELFF.

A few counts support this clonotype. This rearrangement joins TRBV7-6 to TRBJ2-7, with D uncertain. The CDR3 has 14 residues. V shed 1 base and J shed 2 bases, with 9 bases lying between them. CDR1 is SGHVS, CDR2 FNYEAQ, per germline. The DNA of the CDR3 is TGTGCCAGCAGCTTAGGTGATCATACCTACGAGCAGTACTTC. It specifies CASSLGDHTYEQYF.

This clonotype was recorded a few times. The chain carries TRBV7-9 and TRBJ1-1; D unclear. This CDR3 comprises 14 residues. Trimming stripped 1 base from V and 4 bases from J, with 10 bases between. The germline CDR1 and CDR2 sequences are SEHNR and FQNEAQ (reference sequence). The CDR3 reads CASSLVGEATEAFF. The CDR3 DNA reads TGTGCCAGCAGCTTAGTTGGGGAAGCCACTGAAGCTTTCTTT. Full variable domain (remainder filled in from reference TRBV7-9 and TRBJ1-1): DTGVSQNPRHKITKRGQNVTFRCDPISEHNRLYWYRQTLGQGPEFLTYFQNEAQLEKSRLLSDRFSAERPKGSFSTLEIQRTEQGDSAMYLCASSLVGEATEAFFGQGTRLTVV.

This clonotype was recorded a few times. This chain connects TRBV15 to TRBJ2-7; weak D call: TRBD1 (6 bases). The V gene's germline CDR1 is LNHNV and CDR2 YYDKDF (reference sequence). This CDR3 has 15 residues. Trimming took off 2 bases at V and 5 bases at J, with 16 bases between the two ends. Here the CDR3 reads CATSRIPGHRNEQYF. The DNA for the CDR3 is TGTGCCACCAGCAGAATCCCGGGACACCGCAACGAGCAGTACTTC.

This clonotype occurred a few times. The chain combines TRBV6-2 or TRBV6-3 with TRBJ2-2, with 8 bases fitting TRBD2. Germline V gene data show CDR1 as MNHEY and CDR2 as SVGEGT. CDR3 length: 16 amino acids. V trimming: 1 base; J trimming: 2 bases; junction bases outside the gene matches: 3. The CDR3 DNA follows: TGTGCCAGCAGTTACTGGCGGGAGGTCAACACCGGGGAGCTGTTTTTT. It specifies CASSYWREVNTGELFF.

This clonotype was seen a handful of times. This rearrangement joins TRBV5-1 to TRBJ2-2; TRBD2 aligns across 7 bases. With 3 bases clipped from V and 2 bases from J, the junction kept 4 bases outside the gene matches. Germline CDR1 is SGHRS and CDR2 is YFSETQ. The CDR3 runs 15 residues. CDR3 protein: CASSYRDYNTGELFF. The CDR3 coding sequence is TGCGCCAGCAGCTACCGGGACTACAACACCGGGGAGCTGTTTTTT.

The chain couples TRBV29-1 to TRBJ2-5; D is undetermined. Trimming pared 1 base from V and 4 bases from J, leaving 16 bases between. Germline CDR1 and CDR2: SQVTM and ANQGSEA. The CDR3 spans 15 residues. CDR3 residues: CSVEGDIGLTETQYF. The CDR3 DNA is TGCAGCGTTGAAGGCGACATAGGCTTGACAGAGACCCAGTACTTC.

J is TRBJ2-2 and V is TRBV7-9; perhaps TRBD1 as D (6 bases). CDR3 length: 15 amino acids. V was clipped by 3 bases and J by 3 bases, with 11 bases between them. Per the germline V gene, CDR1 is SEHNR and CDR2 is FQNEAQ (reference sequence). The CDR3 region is CASSFRDTYTGELFF. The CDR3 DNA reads TGTGCCAGCAGCTTCAGGGACACCTACACCGGGGAGCTGTTTTTT.

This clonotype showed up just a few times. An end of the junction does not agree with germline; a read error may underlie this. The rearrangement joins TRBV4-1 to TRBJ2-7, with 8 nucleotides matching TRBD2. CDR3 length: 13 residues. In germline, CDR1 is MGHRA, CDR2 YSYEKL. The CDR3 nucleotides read TGCGCCAGCAGACAAGCGGGGGACTACGAGCAGTACTTC. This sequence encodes CASRQAGDYEQYF.

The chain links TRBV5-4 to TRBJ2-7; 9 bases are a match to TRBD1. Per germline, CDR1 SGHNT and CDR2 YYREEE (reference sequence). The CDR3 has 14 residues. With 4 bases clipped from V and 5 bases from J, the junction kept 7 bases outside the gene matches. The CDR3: CASSPEGTGNEQYF. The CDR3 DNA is TGTGCCAGCAGCCCGGAGGGGACAGGGAACGAGCAGTACTTC. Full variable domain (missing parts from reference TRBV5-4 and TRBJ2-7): ETGVTQSPTHLIKTRGQQVTLRCSSQSGHNTVSWYQQALGQGPQFIFQYYREEENGRGNFPPRFSGLQFPNYSSELNVNALELDDSALYLCASSPEGTGNEQYFGPGTRLTVT.

CDR3 region: CASSVETSVGPSGQYF. The CDR3 DNA is TGTGCCAGCAGCGTAGAGACTAGCGTAGGGCCAAGCGGGCAGTACTTC. This chain links TRBV9 with TRBJ2-7, with 8 bases aligning to TRBD2. Unmatched junction bases numbered 14, after V lost 0 bases and J lost 9 bases. The CDR3 consists of 16 residues. From germline, CDR1 is SGDLS and CDR2 YYNGEE.

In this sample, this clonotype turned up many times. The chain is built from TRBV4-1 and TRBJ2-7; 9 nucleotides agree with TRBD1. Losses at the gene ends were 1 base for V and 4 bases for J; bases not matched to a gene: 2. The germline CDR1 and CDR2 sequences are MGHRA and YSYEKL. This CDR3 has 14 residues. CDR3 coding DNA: TGCGCCAGCAGCCAAGGGACAGGGGTTTACGAGCAGTACTTC. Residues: CASSQGTGVYEQYF.

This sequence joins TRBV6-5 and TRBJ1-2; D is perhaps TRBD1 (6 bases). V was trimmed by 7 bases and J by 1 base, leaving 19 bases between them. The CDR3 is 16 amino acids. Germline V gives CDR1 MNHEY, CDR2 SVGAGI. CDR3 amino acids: CASTYRSGQSNYGYTF. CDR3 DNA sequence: TGTGCCAGCACCTACAGAAGTGGACAGAGTAACTATGGCTACACCTTC.

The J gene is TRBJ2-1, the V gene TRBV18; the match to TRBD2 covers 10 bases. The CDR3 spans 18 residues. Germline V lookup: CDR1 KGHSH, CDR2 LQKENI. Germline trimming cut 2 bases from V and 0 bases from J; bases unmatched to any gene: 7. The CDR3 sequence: CASSPSSGGISSYNEQFF. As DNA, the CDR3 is TGTGCCAGCTCACCATCTAGCGGGGGTATCAGCTCCTACAATGAGCAGTTCTTC.

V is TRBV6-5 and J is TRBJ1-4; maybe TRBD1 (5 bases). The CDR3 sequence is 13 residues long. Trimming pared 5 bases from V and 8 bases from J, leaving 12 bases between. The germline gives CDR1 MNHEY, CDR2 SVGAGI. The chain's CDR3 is CASSHDRGEKLFF. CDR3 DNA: TGTGCCAGCAGTCACGACCGGGGGGAAAAACTGTTTTTT.

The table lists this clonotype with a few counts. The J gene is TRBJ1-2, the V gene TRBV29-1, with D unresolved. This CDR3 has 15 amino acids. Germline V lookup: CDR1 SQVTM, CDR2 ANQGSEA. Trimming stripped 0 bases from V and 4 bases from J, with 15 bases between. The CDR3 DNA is TGCAGCGTTGAAGATCAGAATTGGGCGTCCTATGGCTACACCTTC. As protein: CSVEDQNWASYGYTF.

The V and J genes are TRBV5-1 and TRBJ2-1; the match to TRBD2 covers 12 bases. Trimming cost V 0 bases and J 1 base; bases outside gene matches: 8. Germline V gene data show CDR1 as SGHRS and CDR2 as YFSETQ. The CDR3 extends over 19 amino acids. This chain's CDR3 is CASSLVGLAGPQSYNEQFF. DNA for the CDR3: TGCGCCAGCAGCTTGGTGGGACTAGCGGGTCCCCAATCCTACAATGAGCAGTTCTTC.